Only a few counts were recorded for the clone carrying this T cell receptor beta chain. V was shortened by 7 bases and J by 1 base, with 6 bases between the two germline ends. Germline CDR1 is DFQATT and CDR2 is SNEGSKA (reference sequence). The CDR3 contains 11 residues. A mixed TRB-A/B primer pool amplified rearranged TRB by multiplex touch-down PCR. MiXCR was run by TCRdb on the multiplex PCR reads, yielding one entry per CDR3 protein. The table has fewer than 2,500 distinct CDR3 sequences, about 20% seen once. This sample was taken from a study of T cell repertoires in aging, cancer and after chemotherapy. Amplification of TCR beta used genomic DNA extracted from peripheral blood.

This rearrangement joins TRBV20-1 to TRBJ2-3; D gene ambiguous. Sequences were obtained from blood. The sequence was obtained from a human donor with a solid tumor. The CDR3 region is CSVKGTDTQYF. The CDR3 bases are TGCAGTGTCAAGGGCACAGATACGCAGTATTTT.